The 24 T cell receptor beta chains reported below all come from one sample, sequenced in a study of blood T cell repertoires in COVID-19. Method: immunoSEQ multiplex PCR; TCRdb's copy keeps in-frame clones and lacks some. The sample has approximately 180,000 clones, roughly 84% seen once. Specimen: PBMCs or T cells enriched from blood (not recorded which). The source of these receptors is a man aged 50 to 59 who had recovered from COVID-19.

J is TRBJ2-5 and V is TRBV11-3; possibly TRBD2 for D (5 bases). The germline V gene has CDR1 SGHNT and CDR2 YENEEA. The ends were cut back, 4 bases at V and 1 base at J, with 7 bases in the middle. The CDR3 loop spans 13 amino acids. DNA of the CDR3: TGTGCCAGCAGCTCTGCGGGCCAAGAGACCCAGTACTTC. Its translation: CASSSAGQETQYF.

This clone was detected only once. The V and J genes are TRBV3-1 (or the pseudogene TRBV3-2) and TRBJ2-3, with 9 bases that match TRBD1. Germline trimming cut 0 bases from V and 5 bases from J; bases unmatched to any gene: 9. The CDR3 totals 17 residues. CDR1 and CDR2 (germline): LGHDT, YNNKEL (reference sequence). The CDR3 DNA reads as TGTGCCAGCAGCCAAGATAGGGGGGGACAGGGAATAGATACGCAGTATTTT. It translates to CASSQDRGGQGIDTQYF.

This chain links TRBV6-5 with TRBJ1-1, with D perhaps matching TRBD1 (6 bases). In germline, CDR1 is MNHEY, CDR2 SVGAGI. V shed 7 bases and J shed 11 bases, with 23 bases lying between them. CDR3 length: 14 residues. For the CDR3, the DNA is TGTGCCAGCACCGGCTCCGGGACACCCACCGAGGCTTTCTTT. Encoded protein: CASTGSGTPTEAFF.

This chain uses TRBV5-4 with TRBJ2-7; D is unresolved. The CDR3 runs to 15 residues. Germline-derived CDR1 and CDR2 are SGHNT and YYREEE (reference sequence). With 1 base removed from V and 9 bases from J, the gap between germline ends came to 20 bases. The DNA of the CDR3 is TGTGCCAGCAGCTTGTCCCCGACATCAGGCATGGGGCAGTACTTC. As protein: CASSLSPTSGMGQYF.

The V gene is TRBV5-1, the J gene TRBJ1-2; D is possibly TRBD1 (5 bases). Trimming pared 4 bases from V and 2 bases from J, leaving 15 bases between. Germline CDR1 is SGHRS and CDR2 is YFSETQ. The CDR3 covers 15 residues. This CDR3 is CASSPLQTANYGYTF. Written as DNA, the CDR3 is TGCGCCAGCAGCCCGTTACAGACAGCGAACTATGGCTACACCTTC.

This chain links TRBV24-1 with TRBJ1-4; TRBD1 matches at 8 bases. CDR3 size: 13 residues. Germline loops: CDR1 KGHDR, CDR2 SFDVKD. With 5 bases clipped from V and 7 bases from J, the junction kept 2 bases outside the gene matches. In DNA, the CDR3 is TGTGCCACCAGTGCGGACAGGGCTGAAAAACTGTTTTTT. This encodes CATSADRAEKLFF.

In its sample, this clone was seen once. The chain uses TRBV5-4 and TRBJ2-7; 8 nucleotides agree with TRBD1. V trimming: 4 bases; J trimming: 3 bases; junction bases outside the gene matches: 9. The CDR3 covers 15 residues. Germline CDR1 and CDR2: SGHNT and YYREEE (reference sequence). CDR3 loop: CASSRPGQGVYEQYF. CDR3 DNA sequence: TGTGCCAGCAGCCGTCCAGGACAGGGAGTCTACGAGCAGTACTTC.

The rearrangement links TRBV18 to TRBJ1-1, with D tentatively TRBD1 (5 bases). The CDR3 runs 15 residues. The germline gives CDR1 KGHSH, CDR2 LQKENI. Trimming removed 3 bases at V and 4 bases at J, with 15 bases between. CDR3 in DNA: TGTGCCAGCTCACCCCTGGGGGGGGAAGTCACTGAAGCTTTCTTT. Protein sequence: CASSPLGGEVTEAFF.

This rearrangement joins TRBV7-9 to TRBJ2-5; possibly TRBD2 for D (5 bases). Trimming removed 5 bases at V and 9 bases at J, with 19 bases between. The germline V gene encodes CDR1 SEHNR and CDR2 FQNEAQ (reference sequence). The CDR3 length is 14 residues. The CDR3 reads CASSADLTQVAQYF. CDR3 nucleotide sequence: TGTGCCAGCAGCGCGGACTTAACCCAAGTCGCCCAGTACTTC. The full variable domain, in which reference TRBV7-9 and TRBJ2-5 provide the parts outside the CDR3, is DTGVSQNPRHKITKRGQNVTFRCDPISEHNRLYWYRQTLGQGPEFLTYFQNEAQLEKSRLLSDRFSAERPKGSFSTLEIQRTEQGDSAMYLCASSADLTQVAQYFGPGTRLLVL.

This clone came up a few times. Here the CDR3 DNA reads TGCGCCAGCACCATCGACAGGAACACTGAAGCTTTCTTT. It codes for CASTIDRNTEAFF. The genes are TRBV10-1 and TRBJ1-1; possible D gene TRBD1, 5 bases. The CDR3 loop spans 13 amino acids. V was pared by 7 bases and J by 1 base, with 10 bases between. CDR1 and CDR2 from the germline V gene are WNHNN and SYGVQD (reference sequence).

The gene calls are TRBV28 and TRBJ2-7; TRBD2 matches 11 bases. J lost 3 bases, V lost 7 bases, and 5 bases had no gene match. The germline gives CDR1 MDHEN, CDR2 SYDVKM. This CDR3 is built from 14 residues. Written as DNA, the CDR3 is TGTGCCAGCAAACTAGCGGGGGTTCTCTACGAGCAGTACTTC. It is translated as CASKLAGVLYEQYF.

Ten or more counts support this clone. The rearrangement uses TRBV27 and TRBJ1-3; 10 nucleotides agree with TRBD1. The CDR3 loop spans 17 amino acids. Germline loops: CDR1 MNHEY, CDR2 SMNVEV (reference sequence). With V trimmed by 2 bases and J by 0 bases, 4 bases remained unmatched. This chain's CDR3 is CASSLSGQGGSGNTIYF. DNA for the CDR3: TGTGCCAGCAGTTTAAGTGGACAGGGGGGCTCTGGAAACACCATATATTTT.

This clone was detected only once. The V and J genes are TRBV5-4 and TRBJ1-4, with D tentatively TRBD1 (5 bases). The V gene lost 0 bases and the J gene lost 2 bases, with 8 bases spanning the gap. CDR3 length: 15 amino acids. Germline CDR1 reads SGHNT; CDR2 reads YYREEE (reference sequence). CDR3 region: CASSLAGGTNEKLFF. CDR3 DNA sequence: TGTGCCAGCAGCTTGGCGGGGGGTACTAATGAAAAACTGTTTTTT.

This sequence joins TRBV6-5 and TRBJ2-5; TRBD1 is a possible D gene (5 bases). The CDR3 has 14 residues. The germline V and J ends were trimmed by 2 bases and 5 bases, with 12 bases remaining between them. Germline V gene data show CDR1 as MNHEY and CDR2 as SVGAGI. CDR3 sequence: CASSYAQGSETQYF. The CDR3 DNA reads TGTGCCAGCAGTTACGCGCAGGGTTCGGAGACCCAGTACTTC.

About this clone: The junction departs from the called germline gene at one end, perhaps through a read error. The chain employs TRBV4-1 and TRBJ2-6; possibly TRBD2 for D (5 bases). The CDR3 has 20 amino acids. The germline V gene has CDR1 MGHRA and CDR2 YSYEKL. The CDR3 DNA reads TGCGCCACCAGCCAAGATTTAGCCGGGCCCGGGGTAGGGGGGGCCAACGTCCTGACTTTC. Its translation is CATSQDLAGPGVGGANVLTF.

The chain has TRBV11-2 and TRBJ1-2, with 9 positions matching TRBD1. The CDR3 totals 15 residues. The germline V gene has CDR1 SGHAT and CDR2 FQNNGV. The V segment lost 4 bases and the J segment 5 bases; nucleotides outside the gene matches: 8. CDR3 amino acids: CASSSNRGLGYGYTF. As DNA, the CDR3 is TGTGCCAGCAGCTCGAACAGGGGGCTTGGATATGGCTACACCTTC. Full variable domain (outside the CDR3, taken from reference TRBV11-2 and TRBJ1-2): EAGVAQSPRYKIIEKRQSVAFWCNPISGHATLYWYQQILGQGPKLLIQFQNNGVVDDSQLPKDRFSAERLKGVDSTLKIQPAKLEDSAVYLCASSSNRGLGYGYTFGSGTRLTVV.

This CDR3 is CAISENRANTEAFF. CDR3 bases: TGTGCCATCAGTGAGAACAGGGCGAACACTGAAGCTTTCTTT. The chain combines TRBV10-3 with TRBJ1-1, with D perhaps TRBD1 (6 bases). Germline CDR1 is ENHRY and CDR2 is SYGVKD. The V end lost 2 bases, the J end lost 1 base, and 8 bases lay between the germline ends. The CDR3 length is 14 residues.

The chain uses TRBV6-1 and TRBJ1-5, with D possibly being TRBD1 (5 bases). The CDR3 spans 13 residues. Germline V lookup: CDR1 MNHNS, CDR2 SASEGT. Trimming removed 2 bases from V and 10 bases from J, with 12 bases in between. CDR3 residues: CASSELDSLPQHF. Written as DNA, the CDR3 is TGTGCCAGCAGTGAACTTGACAGCCTTCCCCAGCATTTT.

The gene calls are TRBV6-1 and TRBJ1-2; TRBD1 matches 9 bases. The V gene's germline CDR1 is MNHNS and CDR2 SASEGT. V was clipped by 2 bases and J by 3 bases; unmatched bases: 4. The CDR3 has 15 residues. The CDR3 DNA reads TGTGCCAGCAGTGAATTGGGACAGGGTGACTATGGCTACACCTTC. Its translation: CASSELGQGDYGYTF.

This chain uses TRBV6-2 or TRBV6-3 with TRBJ1-5; weak D call: TRBD1 (5 bases). Germline V gene sequence: CDR1 MNHEY, CDR2 SVGEGT. The germline V and J ends were trimmed by 4 bases and 2 bases, with 12 bases remaining between them. The CDR3 has 15 amino acids. CDR3 sequence reads: CASSLVTGGNQPQHF. CDR3 nucleotide sequence: TGTGCCAGCAGTTTAGTTACAGGCGGCAATCAGCCCCAGCATTTT.

The J gene is TRBJ1-2, the V gene TRBV29-1; TRBD1 aligns across 7 bases. CDR1 and CDR2 from the germline V gene are SQVTM and ANQGSEA. J was trimmed by 8 bases and V by 2 bases; bases with no gene match: 14. The CDR3 covers 15 residues. The CDR3 DNA reads TGCAGCGTTGAAAAGAATGGAGGGGGCTTAAGCGGCTACACCTTC. This encodes CSVEKNGGGLSGYTF.

This sequence joins TRBV25-1 and TRBJ2-5; 9 bases are shared with TRBD2. Germline CDR1 MGHDK, CDR2 SYGVNS. V was pared by 8 bases and J by 4 bases, with 8 bases of the junction left unmatched. The CDR3 runs 14 residues. The CDR3 DNA sequence: TGTGCCAGCGCCGGCGGGGGGGTTGTAGAGACCCAGTACTTC. This gives the protein CASAGGGVVETQYF.

The V gene is TRBV3-1 (or the pseudogene TRBV3-2), the J gene TRBJ1-4; TRBD1 is a possible D gene (5 bases). The germline V gene encodes CDR1 LGHDT and CDR2 YNNKEL (reference sequence). Trimming removed 2 bases at V and 6 bases at J, with 16 bases between. CDR3 length equals 16 residues. CDR3 protein: CASSQSGVLWDEKLFF. CDR3 coding DNA: TGTGCCAGCAGCCAATCGGGGGTACTATGGGATGAAAAACTGTTTTTT.

The chain has TRBV14 and TRBJ2-5; TRBD2 agrees at 9 bases. Germline loops: CDR1 SGHDN, CDR2 FVKESK. V trimming: 2 bases; J trimming: 1 base; junction bases outside the gene matches: 8. This CDR3 has 17 amino acids. Here the CDR3 reads CASSQFLSSGVQETQYF. The CDR3 DNA reads TGTGCCAGCAGCCAATTTCTTTCTAGCGGGGTCCAAGAGACCCAGTACTTC. Complete variable domain (other parts from reference TRBV14 and TRBJ2-5): EAGVTQFPSHSVIEKGQTVTLRCDPISGHDNLYWYRRVMGKEIKFLLHFVKESKQDESGMPNNRFLAERTGGTYSTLKVQPAELEDSGVYFCASSQFLSSGVQETQYFGPGTRLLVL.